This TCR beta chain is from a study of blood T cells in healthy people across ages. With a J-beta primer mix and a sample-barcoded 5' primer, a second PCR ran about 7 to 11 cycles. TCRdb fed the 5' RACE reads into MiXCR, producing one record per CDR3 protein. The table shows around 990,000 distinct CDR3 sequences, with more than 30% occurring only once. The CDR3 has 18 amino acids. This clonotype was sampled from a man between 18 and 35 years old in good health. What was sequenced was blood. The genes are TRBV21-1 and TRBJ1-1; no check of the table's D call, TRBD1, against the DNA was made. TRBV21-1 is labeled a pseudogene. CDR3 nucleotide sequence: TGTGCCAGCACCTCACGAAACGTTACGGACAGGGAGAACACTGAAGCTTTCTTT. Protein sequence: CASTSRNVTDRENTEAFF.